This T cell receptor (beta chain) is drawn from a study of T cells expressing NK-cell markers. At the level of the study: Of eight sequenced donors, seven were HCMV-seropositive and one HCMV-seronegative. Study-level points and caveats: Similarly, these clonotypes led the CD3+CD56-NKG2C+ fraction as well in a few donors. Unclear, still, was the HCMV specificity of the expanded NKG2C+ T cell clones.

UMIs accompanied the 5'RACE template switching by which TCR beta cDNA was made. TCRdb re-analyzed the 5' RACE reads; it lists each CDR3 protein once, without DNA. This sample's table reports thousands of distinct CDR3 sequences. This clonotype shows up as medium-sized by frequency. The target antigen is unknown. The sample consisted of blood T cells: a sorted CD56 or NKG2C T cell subset, CD4+ or CD8+ T cells, or bulk PBMC T cells (not recorded which). The sequence came from a man aged 18-30 years in good health.

CDR3: CASSLSPGWENIQYF. The genes are TRBV28 and TRBJ2-4; there is no DNA to check the TCRdb D call of TRBD1. This CDR3 is built from 15 residues. Germline V gene lookup returns CDR1 MDHEN and CDR2 SYDVKM.